The 15 T cell receptor beta chains listed next were all sequenced from one sample in a study of blood T cell repertoires in COVID-19. The protocol was immunoSEQ multiplex PCR, while the TCRdb copy is restricted to in-frame clones and leaves out a portion. The table records 300,000 to 450,000 clones, more than 80% of them present only once. The sequenced sample consisted of peripheral blood. These receptors were taken from a woman under 40 with COVID-19, enrolled during active disease.

The chain carries TRBV11-3 and TRBJ1-1, with TRBD1 matching 7 bases. The CDR3 is made up of 13 amino acids. Trimming cost V 4 bases and J 7 bases; bases outside gene matches: 6. Per germline, CDR1 SGHNT and CDR2 YENEEA. The CDR3 region is CASSSRQGYEAFF. The CDR3 DNA is TGTGCCAGCAGCTCCCGACAGGGCTATGAAGCTTTCTTT.

This chain uses TRBV29-1 with TRBJ1-2; D ambiguous. Germline V gives CDR1 SQVTM, CDR2 ANQGSEA. The CDR3 has 16 residues. V shed 1 base and J shed 8 bases, with 23 bases lying between them. The CDR3 DNA is TGCAGCGTTGAAGGGTACTCTTGGCGGATATACGGGGGCTACACCTTC. It codes for CSVEGYSWRIYGGYTF.

The sample holds one count of this clone. The rearrangement joins TRBV6-6 to TRBJ1-4; no definite D call. The CDR3 has 14 amino acids. Per the germline V gene, CDR1 is MNHNY and CDR2 is SVGAGI (reference sequence). The germline V and J ends were trimmed by 1 base and 8 bases, with 11 bases remaining between them. This CDR3 reads CASSYWEGGEKLFF. CDR3 DNA: TGTGCCAGCAGTTACTGGGAGGGCGGGGAAAAACTGTTTTTT.

The chain links TRBV27 to TRBJ2-1; 7 nucleotides match TRBD2. There are 15 residues in the CDR3. The V segment lost 9 bases and the J segment 0 bases; nucleotides outside the gene matches: 8. Per germline, CDR1 MNHEY and CDR2 SMNVEV (reference sequence). This CDR3 is CASRLGGSSYNEQFF. In DNA, the CDR3 is TGTGCCAGTCGTTTGGGCGGGAGCTCCTACAATGAGCAGTTCTTC.

CDR3 protein: CASSPGTSYNEQFF. The CDR3, as DNA: TGTGCCAGCTCACCCGGGACTAGCTACAATGAGCAGTTCTTC. V and J are TRBV18 and TRBJ2-1, with TRBD2 identical over 8 bases. Germline V gene lookup returns CDR1 KGHSH and CDR2 LQKENI. Trimming at V came to 3 bases and at J to 3 bases, leaving 1 base not matched to a gene. The CDR3 has 14 amino acids.

This chain links TRBV6-5 with TRBJ1-6, with D unclear. V lost 8 bases, J lost 4 bases, and 6 bases lay in between. Germline V gives CDR1 MNHEY, CDR2 SVGAGI. The CDR3 totals 12 residues. CDR3 loop: CASGEYNSPLHF. CDR3 sequence (DNA): TGTGCCAGCGGGGAGTATAATTCACCCCTCCACTTT.

The chain employs TRBV30 and TRBJ1-2; possible D gene TRBD1, 6 bases. Between the trimmed V and J ends, which lost 2 bases and 4 bases, there was a span of 8 bases. Germline V gives CDR1 GTSNPN, CDR2 SVGIG (reference sequence). This CDR3 comprises 12 residues. This CDR3 reads CAWSQGLYGYTF. CDR3 sequence (DNA): TGTGCCTGGAGTCAGGGGCTCTATGGCTACACCTTC. Full variable domain (rest looked up from reference TRBV30 and TRBJ1-2): SQTIHQWPATLVQPVGSPLSLECTVEGTSNPNLYWYRQAAGRGLQLLFYSVGIGQISSEVPQNLSASRPQDRQFILSSKKLLLSDSGFYLCAWSQGLYGYTFGSGTRLTVV.

The chain combines TRBV7-2 with TRBJ1-5; TRBD1 is a possible D gene (5 bases). Germline assignment: CDR1 SGHTA and CDR2 FQGNSA. The CDR3 is 15 residues long. Trimming removed 2 bases from V and 0 bases from J, with 8 bases in between. CDR3 in amino acids: CASSLQGYSNQPQHF. DNA for the CDR3: TGTGCCAGCAGCTTACAGGGTTATAGCAATCAGCCCCAGCATTTT.

This clone has just one count. The chain recombines TRBV5-1 with TRBJ2-7; D is unresolved. V gave up 0 bases and J gave up 5 bases, with 9 bases separating them. The CDR3 covers 13 residues. In germline, CDR1 is SGHRS, CDR2 YFSETQ. DNA of the CDR3: TGCGCCAGCAGCTTGGGGCCAGAAAACGAGCAGTACGTC. Translation gives CASSLGPENEQYV.

This rearrangement joins TRBV6-2 or TRBV6-3 to TRBJ2-7, with D possibly matching TRBD1 (6 bases). Looked up from germline, CDR1 is MNHEY and CDR2 is SVGEGT. There are 14 residues in the CDR3. V lost 0 bases and J 1 base, leaving 7 bases between the germline ends. The DNA for the CDR3 is TGTGCCAGCAGTTACTCAGGGACATCCTACGAGCAGTACGTC. Its translation: CASSYSGTSYEQYV.

V usage is TRBV7-2 and J usage is TRBJ2-7; 7 bases agree with TRBD1. The CDR3 is 15 amino acids. The J segment lost 1 base and the V segment lost 5 bases, leaving 8 bases of the junction unmatched. Per the germline V gene, CDR1 is SGHTA and CDR2 is FQGNSA. CDR3 loop: CASSKIPGQSYEQYF. Written as DNA, the CDR3 is TGTGCCAGCAGCAAGATTCCGGGACAGTCCTACGAGCAGTACTTC.

The chain links TRBV18 to TRBJ2-2; D is uncertain. Germline assignment: CDR1 KGHSH and CDR2 LQKENI. The CDR3 runs 16 residues. Trimming took 1 base from V and 2 from J, leaving 11 bases between them. The CDR3 loop is CASSPQRLVNTGELFF. The CDR3 DNA reads as TGTGCCAGCTCACCACAACGCTTAGTCAACACCGGGGAGCTGTTTTTT.

This chain links TRBV5-6 with TRBJ1-6; 9 bases fit TRBD1. Germline CDR1 reads SGHDT; CDR2 reads YYEEEE. The CDR3 extends over 16 amino acids. Germline trimming cut 3 bases from V and 3 bases from J; bases unmatched to any gene: 4. The CDR3 reads CASSSTDRGYNSPLHF. Here the CDR3 DNA reads TGTGCCAGCAGCTCTACGGACAGGGGCTATAATTCACCCCTCCACTTT.

This chain joins TRBV24-1 and TRBJ2-2; perhaps TRBD1 as D (5 bases). V was trimmed by 8 bases and J by 5 bases, leaving 8 bases between them. The CDR3 length is 12 residues. Germline assignment: CDR1 KGHDR and CDR2 SFDVKD. CDR3 DNA sequence: TGTGCCACCAACTCAGGGACCGGGGAGCTGTTTTTT. Translation: CATNSGTGELFF.

The genes are TRBV6-2 or TRBV6-3 and TRBJ2-3; 7 nucleotides line up with TRBD2. The junction had 6 bases not matched to a gene; V was cut back by 2 bases and J by 10 bases. Per the germline V gene, CDR1 is MNHEY and CDR2 is SVGEGT. The CDR3 loop spans 13 amino acids. This chain's CDR3 is CASSYGRESAQYF. The CDR3 region has the DNA TGTGCCAGCAGTTACGGGCGGGAGTCAGCGCAGTATTTT.